This T cell receptor (beta chain) appears in the sequencing data of a study of cytotoxic CD8 clonotypes in ibrutinib-treated CLL. Background on the study: Response material was collected after a median approximately 11 months of treatment, range 6 to 36.

Trimming left V 4 bases short and J 3 bases short, with 14 bases between. Germline V CDR1 and CDR2: SGHKS, YYEKEE (reference sequence). This CDR3 is 14 amino acids long. This table comes from immunoSEQ multiplex PCR, and its TCRdb copy is limited to in-frame clones, with some not included. The data show 65,000 to 85,000 clones, with about nine tenths seen just once and approximately 3% held by the top ten. This sample comprised PBMCs, obtained after 12 months of ibrutinib treatment. The chain links TRBV5-5 to TRBJ2-7; D is possibly TRBD1 or TRBD2 (6 bases each). The sequence derives from a human donor with chronic lymphocytic leukemia. CDR3: CASSPGAGHYEQYF. CDR3 in DNA: TGTGCCAGCAGCCCGGGGGCCGGACACTACGAGCAGTACTTC.